The next 17 T cell receptor beta chains were all read from a single sample in a study of cytomegalovirus exposure and HLA in healthy donors. The PCR was carried out with 60 Vbeta primers and 13 Jbeta primers. Generated by immunoSEQ multiplex PCR, the TCRdb table keeps only in-frame clones and is missing some. The profile shows about 170,000 clones, more than 65% of them singletons. The sequencing input was PBMCs. These receptors came from a male donor in good health and CMV-seronegative.

This chain uses TRBV29-1 with TRBJ1-1, with D uncertain. In germline, CDR1 is SQVTM, CDR2 ANQGSEA. The CDR3 covers 12 residues. Trimming stripped 7 bases from V and 3 bases from J, with 12 bases between. CDR3 in amino acids: CSGGEFDTEAFF. DNA for the CDR3: TGCAGCGGTGGGGAGTTTGACACTGAAGCTTTCTTT.

The chain employs TRBV15 and TRBJ2-7; D may be TRBD1 (5 bases). The CDR3 is 14 residues long. Deletions cut 3 bases from V and 3 bases from J, with 12 bases between. Germline V CDR1 and CDR2: LNHNV, YYDKDF (reference sequence). CDR3 loop: CATSSRPTGYEQYF. The CDR3 DNA is TGTGCCACCAGCAGTCGCCCCACAGGCTACGAGCAGTACTTC.

The genes are TRBV5-1 and TRBJ2-7, with unresolved D. V shed 4 bases and J shed 3 bases, with 11 bases lying between them. The CDR3 runs 13 residues. CDR1 and CDR2 (germline): SGHRS, YFSETQ. CDR3 sequence (DNA): TGCGCCAGCAGCGTGGATCTCAGCTACGAGCAGTACTTC. Translation gives CASSVDLSYEQYF.

This clone was observed a few times. The J gene is TRBJ2-7, the V gene TRBV5-1; no firm D call. In germline, CDR1 is SGHRS, CDR2 YFSETQ. The CDR3 totals 13 residues. Between the trimmed V and J ends, which lost 2 bases and 0 bases, there was a span of 6 bases. DNA for the CDR3: TGCGCCAGCAGCTTACAGAGCTCCTACGAGCAGTACTTC. Translated, it gives CASSLQSSYEQYF.

V gene TRBV4-1 combines with J gene TRBJ2-7; no reliable D call. The length of the CDR3 is 15 residues. The germline CDR1 and CDR2 sequences are MGHRA and YSYEKL. Trimming took 0 bases from V and 3 from J, leaving 12 bases between them. The CDR3 coding sequence is TGCGCCAGCAGCCAAGAAATGGTCAAACACTACGAGCAGTACTTC. This translates into CASSQEMVKHYEQYF.

The chain recombines TRBV7-3 with TRBJ2-6, with TRBD1 identical over 7 bases. The CDR3 totals 17 residues. The germline CDR1 and CDR2 sequences are SGHTA and FQGTGA. Trimming at V came to 5 bases and at J to 2 bases, leaving 9 bases not matched to a gene. For the CDR3, the DNA is TGTGCCAGCAGCCAGCGACAGGGCGATACTGGGGCCAACGTCCTGACTTTC. Translated: CASSQRQGDTGANVLTF.

This clone was observed a single time. The chain is built from TRBV9 and TRBJ1-6; maybe TRBD1 (5 bases). CDR1 and CDR2 from the germline V gene are SGDLS and YYNGEE. Trimming stripped 2 bases from V and 8 bases from J, with 17 bases between. The CDR3 consists of 16 residues. The CDR3 DNA is TGTGCCAGCAGCGTCTCTGGACACACATCTGATTCACCCCTCCACTTT. Its translation is CASSVSGHTSDSPLHF.

The chain joins TRBV7-8 to TRBJ1-5, with 11 bases lining up with TRBD1. V dropped 5 bases and J dropped 3; count of bases not matched to a gene: 6. Germline V gene sequence: CDR1 SGHVS, CDR2 FQNEAQ. CDR3 size: 16 residues. This chain's CDR3 is CASSKGDRGSNQPQHF. In DNA form, the CDR3 reads TGTGCCAGCAGCAAGGGGGACAGGGGGTCCAATCAGCCCCAGCATTTT.

The chain uses TRBV28 and TRBJ2-2; D is undetermined. The ends were cut back, 8 bases at V and 1 base at J, with 14 bases in the middle. CDR1 and CDR2 (germline): MDHEN, SYDVKM. This CDR3 comprises 15 residues. Here the CDR3 reads CASRPGVLNTGELFF. DNA of the CDR3: TGTGCCAGCCGACCCGGAGTACTGAACACCGGGGAGCTGTTTTTT.

This chain joins TRBV21-1 and TRBJ1-6; the table gives TRBD1 as D, unverified against the DNA. TRBV21-1 is a known pseudogene. CDR3 length: 16 residues. DNA of the CDR3: TGTGCCAGCAGCAAAGACCCCACAGGGGATTTGTCACCCCTCCACTTT. It encodes CASSKDPTGDLSPLHF.

The chain joins TRBV9 to TRBJ2-7; TRBD1 is a possible D gene (6 bases). Germline loops: CDR1 SGDLS, CDR2 YYNGEE. V was pared by 2 bases and J by 4 bases, with 13 bases between. The CDR3 consists of 14 residues. The CDR3 region has the DNA TGTGCCAGCAGCGTTACAGGGACCAATTACGAGCAGTACTTC. Translation gives CASSVTGTNYEQYF. The variable domain in full, completed from reference TRBV9 and TRBJ2-7, reads DSGVTQTPKHLITATGQRVTLRCSPRSGDLSVYWYQQSLDQGLQFLIQYYNGEERAKGNILERFSAQQFPDLHSELNLSSLELGDSALYFCASSVTGTNYEQYFGPGTRLTVT.

This sequence joins TRBV25-1 and TRBJ1-4; a possible D gene is TRBD1 (5 bases). The CDR3 length is 15 residues. Trimming stripped 6 bases from V and 4 bases from J, with 15 bases between. Germline CDR1 MGHDK, CDR2 SYGVNS. CDR3 amino acids: CASSPTGGGNEKLFF. The CDR3 nucleotides are TGTGCCAGCAGCCCGACCGGCGGGGGTAATGAAAAACTGTTTTTT.

The chain employs TRBV7-2 and TRBJ2-5; 10 bases agree with TRBD2. From germline, CDR1 is SGHTA and CDR2 FQGNSA. V was clipped by 5 bases and J by 4 bases; unmatched bases: 7. This CDR3 spans 15 amino acids. This CDR3 is CASSLYTSGVETQYF. The CDR3, as DNA: TGTGCCAGCAGCCTCTACACTAGCGGGGTAGAGACCCAGTACTTC.

The rearrangement joins TRBV27 to TRBJ1-5, with D perhaps matching TRBD1 (6 bases). The CDR3 is 15 amino acids. V shed 3 bases and J shed 4 bases, with 13 bases lying between them. Per the germline V gene, CDR1 is MNHEY and CDR2 is SMNVEV (reference sequence). The CDR3 is CASSFRGRINQPQHF. The CDR3 bases are TGTGCCAGCAGTTTCAGGGGCCGGATTAATCAGCCCCAGCATTTT.

The V and J genes are TRBV7-6 and TRBJ2-1; no clear D. The CDR3 length is 20 residues. Germline CDR1 SGHVS, CDR2 FNYEAQ. The V end lost 5 bases, the J end lost 0 bases, and 26 bases lay between the germline ends. In nucleotides, the CDR3 is TGTGCCAGCAGCCTCCCTCAACTACCCCCATCAAGAAGCTCCTACAATGAGCAGTTCTTC. Translating gives CASSLPQLPPSRSSYNEQFF.

The chain links TRBV5-6 to TRBJ1-4; 8 nucleotides align to TRBD1. Germline trimming cut 6 bases from V and 8 bases from J; bases unmatched to any gene: 6. This CDR3 region has 13 residues. Germline loops: CDR1 SGHDT, CDR2 YYEEEE. CDR3 in DNA: TGTGCCAGCAACCAGGACAGGGTAGAAAAACTGTTTTTT. This encodes CASNQDRVEKLFF.

The chain links TRBV29-1 to TRBJ2-2; perhaps TRBD1 as D (5 bases). V was cut by 7 bases and J by 5 bases, with 14 bases left in between. The length of the CDR3 is 13 residues. CDR1 is SQVTM and CDR2 is ANQGSEA in the germline V gene. In DNA form, the CDR3 reads TGCAGCGCGCAGGGAATTGGGACCGGGGAGCTGTTTTTT. Translation: CSAQGIGTGELFF.